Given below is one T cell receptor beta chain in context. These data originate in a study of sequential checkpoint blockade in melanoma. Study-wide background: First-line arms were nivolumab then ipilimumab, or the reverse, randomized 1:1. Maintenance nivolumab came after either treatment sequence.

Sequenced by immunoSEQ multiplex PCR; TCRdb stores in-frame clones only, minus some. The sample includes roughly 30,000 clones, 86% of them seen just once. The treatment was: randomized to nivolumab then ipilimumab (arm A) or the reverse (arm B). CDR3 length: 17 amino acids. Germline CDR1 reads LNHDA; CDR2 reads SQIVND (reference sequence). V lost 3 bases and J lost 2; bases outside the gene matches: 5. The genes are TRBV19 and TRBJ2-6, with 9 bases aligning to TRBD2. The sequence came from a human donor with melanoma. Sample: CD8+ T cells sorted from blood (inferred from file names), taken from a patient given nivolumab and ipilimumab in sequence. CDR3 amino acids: CASSISGGLTGANVLTF. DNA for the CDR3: TGTGCCAGTAGTATTAGCGGGGGACTTACTGGGGCCAACGTCCTGACTTTC.